The sequence of this T cell receptor (beta chain) was determined in a study of cytomegalovirus exposure and HLA in healthy donors. PCR involved 60 Vbeta and 13 Jbeta primers. The method was immunoSEQ multiplex PCR; TCRdb's version includes in-frame clones alone and lacks a portion of them. Of some 150,000 clones in the sample, 55% to 70% were seen once. Study observations and caveats: In vitro, a few CMV-associated chains proved specific for CMV antigens. The study put around 180 TCR beta chains on its list as cytomegalovirus-associated.

As regards this clone: Its antigen is unknown.

Germline V gene data show CDR1 as DFQATT and CDR2 as SNEGSKA (reference sequence). The CDR3 contains 10 residues. V shed 4 bases and J shed 8 bases, with 8 bases lying between them. Material for sequencing was PBMCs. This TCR came from a woman in her 30s in good health and CMV-seropositive. V and J are TRBV20-1 and TRBJ1-1; no definite D call. CDR3 sequence: CSAMRREAFF. In DNA form, the CDR3 reads TGCAGTGCTATGCGGCGAGAAGCTTTCTTT.